The 21 T cell receptor beta chains listed next were all sequenced from one sample in a study of cytomegalovirus exposure and HLA in healthy donors. Amplification used 60 Vbeta primers and 13 Jbeta primers. The repertoire was sequenced with immunoSEQ multiplex PCR; TCRdb's copy has only in-frame clones and lacks some. The sample includes about 160,000 clones, roughly 80% of them seen just once. What was sequenced was PBMCs. These receptors originate from a man between 45 and 60 years old in good health and CMV-seropositive.

The chain employs TRBV19 and TRBJ1-2; 9 bases agree with TRBD1. The CDR3 has 13 residues. The V gene end was trimmed by 3 bases and the J gene end by 8 bases; junction bases not matched to a gene: 4. Germline V CDR1 and CDR2: LNHDA, SQIVND (reference sequence). DNA of the CDR3: TGTGCCAGTAGTATGGGGACAGGGTGGGGCTACACCTTC. Its protein product is CASSMGTGWGYTF. Full variable domain (remainder filled in from reference TRBV19 and TRBJ1-2): DGGITQSPKYLFRKEGQNVTLSCEQNLNHDAMYWYRQDPGQGLRLIYYSQIVNDFQKGDIAEGYSVSREKKESFPLTVTSAQKNPTAFYLCASSMGTGWGYTFGSGTRLTVV.

The rearrangement uses TRBV5-1 and TRBJ2-1, with a tentative D call TRBD2 (5 bases). Trimming took 0 bases from V and 0 from J, leaving 10 bases between them. There are 16 residues in the CDR3. Germline values: CDR1 SGHRS, CDR2 YFSETQ. CDR3 bases: TGCGCCAGCAGCTTGGACGTTGGGAGCTCCTACAATGAGCAGTTCTTC. Its protein product is CASSLDVGSSYNEQFF.

The V gene is TRBV2, the J gene TRBJ2-5; no firm D call. Trimming removed 0 bases at V and 2 bases at J, with 13 bases between. Germline CDR1 SNHLY, CDR2 FYNNEI. The length of the CDR3 is 16 residues. The chain's CDR3 is CASSEALGSEQETQYF. The CDR3 region has the DNA TGTGCCAGCAGTGAAGCGCTTGGGTCGGAGCAAGAGACCCAGTACTTC.

The chain combines TRBV2 with TRBJ2-5; a possible D gene is TRBD2 (5 bases). The DNA end is more similar to TRBJ2-7, so the J call may be wrong. The CDR3 is made up of 13 amino acids. Germline V gives CDR1 SNHLY, CDR2 FYNNEI. The CDR3 region has the DNA TGTGCCAGCAGTGTGGGGAGTCTCAACGAGCAGTACTTC. As protein: CASSVGSLNEQYF.

This clone was recorded only once. The rearrangement joins TRBV23-1 to TRBJ2-7; perhaps TRBD1 as D (6 bases). TRBV23-1 is reported as an ORF; its role is uncertain. Trimming removed 3 bases from V and 2 bases from J, with 11 bases in between. The CDR3 runs 14 residues. This chain's CDR3 is CASSHPYRAYEQYF. CDR3 nucleotides: TGCGCCAGCAGTCACCCCTACAGGGCCTACGAGCAGTACTTC.

The gene calls are TRBV5-1 and TRBJ2-5, with 9 bases aligning to TRBD2. V trimming: 0 bases; J trimming: 1 base; junction bases outside the gene matches: 4. This CDR3 has 16 residues. Germline V gene lookup returns CDR1 SGHRS and CDR2 YFSETQ. CDR3 protein: CASSLGPSGVQETQYF. The DNA for the CDR3 is TGCGCCAGCAGCTTGGGGCCTAGCGGGGTCCAAGAGACCCAGTACTTC. Drawing the rest from reference TRBV5-1 and TRBJ2-5, the complete variable domain is KAGVTQTPRYLIKTRGQQVTLSCSPISGHRSVSWYQQTPGQGLQFLFEYFSETQRNKGNFPGRFSGRQFSNSRSEMNVSTLELGDSALYLCASSLGPSGVQETQYFGPGTRLLVL.

The chain uses TRBV19 and TRBJ2-6; perhaps TRBD1 as D (5 bases). V lost 8 bases and J lost 0, with 20 bases in between. The germline V gene encodes CDR1 LNHDA and CDR2 SQIVND (reference sequence). The CDR3 loop spans 18 amino acids. The DNA of the CDR3 is TGTGCCAGTGTCCCAGGGCAGTTCCGGAACTCTGGGGCCAACGTCCTGACTTTC. Translation: CASVPGQFRNSGANVLTF.

The chain uses TRBV15 and TRBJ1-2, with a possible D match to TRBD1 (5 bases). The germline V and J ends were trimmed by 5 bases and 4 bases, with 11 bases remaining between them. The V gene's germline CDR1 is LNHNV and CDR2 YYDKDF (reference sequence). This CDR3 has 13 amino acids. CDR3 region: CATSVRRGYGYTF. The CDR3 bases are TGTGCCACCAGCGTCAGGAGGGGCTATGGCTACACCTTC.

This clone showed up just a few times. V gene TRBV7-3 combines with J gene TRBJ2-3; maybe TRBD1 (5 bases). The CDR3 totals 14 residues. CDR1 and CDR2 from the germline V gene are SGHTA and FQGTGA. The V end lost 5 bases, the J end lost 3 bases, and 12 bases lay between the germline ends. The DNA for the CDR3 is TGTGCCAGCAGCGCAGGGCGCTGGACAGATACGCAGTATTTT. It translates to CASSAGRWTDTQYF.

J is TRBJ1-2 and V is TRBV28, with 7 bases lining up with TRBD1. V was clipped by 2 bases and J by 4 bases; unmatched bases: 4. The CDR3 runs 14 residues. Germline CDR1 reads MDHEN; CDR2 reads SYDVKM. This CDR3 reads CASSLPGGFYGYTF. The DNA for the CDR3 is TGTGCCAGCAGTTTACCAGGGGGGTTCTATGGCTACACCTTC.

The gene calls are TRBV6-4 and TRBJ2-7, with D uncertain. The V gene lost 2 bases and the J gene lost 3 bases, with 14 bases spanning the gap. The CDR3 is made up of 15 amino acids. Germline V gene sequence: CDR1 MRHNA, CDR2 SNTAGT. Written as DNA, the CDR3 is TGTGCCAGCAGTGACGTTTTAGCAGCCAACTACGAGCAGTACTTC. Protein product: CASSDVLAANYEQYF.

The V and J genes are TRBV7-9 and TRBJ2-5, with 8 bases identical to TRBD1. The V segment lost 2 bases and the J segment 5 bases; nucleotides outside the gene matches: 4. The CDR3 spans 14 residues. The germline V gene encodes CDR1 SEHNR and CDR2 FQNEAQ (reference sequence). The CDR3 DNA reads as TGTGCCAGCAGCTTATCGGCAGGGGGCGAGACCCAGTACTTC. It translates to CASSLSAGGETQYF.

V gene TRBV15 combines with J gene TRBJ1-5; 12 bases match TRBD1. Per germline, CDR1 LNHNV and CDR2 YYDKDF (reference sequence). V was pared by 5 bases and J by 7 bases, with 9 bases of the junction left unmatched. The CDR3 covers 16 residues. The CDR3 protein is CATSSWDRGLGQPQHF. DNA for the CDR3: TGTGCCACCAGCTCCTGGGACAGGGGGCTTGGGCAGCCCCAGCATTTT.

The J gene is TRBJ2-5, the V gene TRBV5-1; 16 positions match TRBD2. With V trimmed by 1 base and J by 0 bases, 6 bases remained unmatched. The CDR3 covers 19 residues. Germline V gene lookup returns CDR1 SGHRS and CDR2 YFSETQ. The DNA for the CDR3 is TGCGCCAGCAGCTTGTGGGGACTAGCGGGAGGGGGCCACCAAGAGACCCAGTACTTC. Translating gives CASSLWGLAGGGHQETQYF.

The chain joins TRBV5-1 to TRBJ2-4; D unresolved. The V end lost 1 base, the J end lost 6 bases, and 2 bases lay between the germline ends. This CDR3 is 11 amino acids long. Germline V gene lookup returns CDR1 SGHRS and CDR2 YFSETQ. The CDR3 region has the DNA TGCGCCAGCAGCTTGCGAAACATTCAGTACTTC. Translating gives CASSLRNIQYF. Full variable domain (outside the CDR3, taken from reference TRBV5-1 and TRBJ2-4): KAGVTQTPRYLIKTRGQQVTLSCSPISGHRSVSWYQQTPGQGLQFLFEYFSETQRNKGNFPGRFSGRQFSNSRSEMNVSTLELGDSALYLCASSLRNIQYFGAGTRLSVL.

The CDR3 nucleotides read TGTGCCAGCAGCCAAGCAGCTCACAGGGGATTCAACGAGCAGTACTTC. Amino acids: CASSQAAHRGFNEQYF. The chain recombines TRBV14 with TRBJ2-7; TRBD1 aligns across 7 bases. The junction had 11 bases not matched to a gene; V was cut back by 1 base and J by 5 bases. Germline loops: CDR1 SGHDN, CDR2 FVKESK. The CDR3 extends over 16 amino acids. Full variable domain (missing parts from reference TRBV14 and TRBJ2-7): EAGVTQFPSHSVIEKGQTVTLRCDPISGHDNLYWYRRVMGKEIKFLLHFVKESKQDESGMPNNRFLAERTGGTYSTLKVQPAELEDSGVYFCASSQAAHRGFNEQYFGPGTRLTVT.

This clone was counted between two and nine times. The V gene is TRBV2, the J gene TRBJ1-5; unclear D gene. The CDR3 has 15 amino acids. Germline values: CDR1 SNHLY, CDR2 FYNNEI. V dropped 3 bases and J dropped 3 bases, with 12 bases sitting between them. This CDR3 reads CASSDTVPDNQPQHF. The CDR3, as DNA: TGTGCCAGCAGTGATACGGTGCCTGACAATCAGCCCCAGCATTTT.

This clone was seen a single time. V usage is TRBV10-3 and J usage is TRBJ1-1, with a possible D match to TRBD1 (6 bases). The V end lost 2 bases, the J end lost 4 bases, and 11 bases lay between the germline ends. In germline, CDR1 is ENHRY, CDR2 SYGVKD. This CDR3 is built from 14 residues. CDR3 loop: CAISEQGIGTEAFF. CDR3 coding DNA: TGTGCCATCAGTGAGCAGGGGATTGGCACTGAAGCTTTCTTT.

CDR3 in DNA: TGTGCCAGCAGCCCGTGGAGCGGGGTCGACTATGGCTACACCTTC. Its translation is CASSPWSGVDYGYTF. The V call is TRBV4-2, the J call TRBJ1-2; no definite D call. This CDR3 is built from 15 residues. Trimming took 4 bases from V and 3 from J, leaving 15 bases between them. CDR1 is LGHNA, CDR2 YNFKEQ, per germline.

The genes are TRBV7-9 and TRBJ2-3, with 8 nucleotides matching TRBD2. Per the germline V gene, CDR1 is SEHNR and CDR2 is FQNEAQ (reference sequence). This CDR3 is built from 12 residues. V dropped 5 bases and J dropped 6; count of bases not matched to a gene: 1. CDR3: CASSRTSDTQYF. The CDR3 DNA follows: TGTGCCAGCAGCAGGACTAGCGATACGCAGTATTTT.

The V and J genes are TRBV5-1 and TRBJ2-1, with TRBD2 matching over 8 bases. V trimming: 6 bases; J trimming: 7 bases; junction bases outside the gene matches: 9. CDR3 length equals 14 residues. Germline V gene sequence: CDR1 SGHRS, CDR2 YFSETQ. Written as DNA, the CDR3 is TGCGCCAGCATTGGCGGGAGGTCGGGGAATGAGCAGTTCTTC. As protein: CASIGGRSGNEQFF.